The source of this TCR beta chain is a study of blood T cells in healthy people across ages. Using a J-beta primer mix together with a sample-barcoded 5' primer, a second PCR was run for roughly 6 to 11 cycles. Unique molecular identifiers of 12 random nucleotides labeled each cDNA. TCRdb analysed the 5' RACE reads with MiXCR anew, one entry per CDR3 protein. The repertoire holds over 600,000 distinct CDR3 sequences, with approximately 53% as singletons. This CDR3 region has 17 residues. With 3 bases clipped from V and 4 bases from J, the junction kept 17 bases outside the gene matches. Germline CDR1 reads DFQATT; CDR2 reads SNEGSKA (reference sequence). Healthy individuals of Caucasian origin from Russia, aged about 6 to 95, served as donors. Per sample, a minimum of 7 million PBMCs were isolated.

This chain joins TRBV20-1 and TRBJ1-1, with TRBD1 identical over 7 bases. The sequence was obtained from a man in his forties or fifties in good health. The sample taken for sequencing was blood. CDR3 sequence (DNA): TGCAGTGCTAGGGCAATCGGACGGCTACAGGGGAGCACTGAAGCTTTCTTT. Amino acid sequence: CSARAIGRLQGSTEAFF.